A selection of T cell receptor beta chains follows, all from one sample in a study of low-dose radiotherapy and immunotherapy resistance in tumors. In TCRdb, the reads were re-called with MiXCR into one record per CDR3 protein. The sample has 100,000 or so distinct CDR3 sequences, 9.4% seen once. This sample comprised PBMCs, obtained before treatment. These receptors all come from a male donor with prostate cancer. Both conserved end residues are part of each CDR3. The D gene is left open where the match is weak. Rows give clone size only sometimes, using once, few, many, or a class for an expanded clone.

v_gene: TRBV10-3
j_gene: TRBJ2-1
abundance: -
d_gene: TRBD2
CDR3nt: TGTGCCATCAGGCAAGGACTAGCGGGAGATTTCGAGCAGTTCTTC
CDR3aa: CAIRQGLAGDFEQFF

v_gene: TRBV5-1
j_gene: TRBJ1-2
abundance: many
d_gene: -
CDR3nt: TGCGCCAGCAGCTTGGGGGTAGACTTGCCCGGCTACACCTTC
CDR3aa: CASSLGVDLPGYTF

v_gene: TRBV5-1
j_gene: TRBJ2-6
abundance: many
d_gene: -
CDR3nt: TGCGCCAGCCAGGCGGGGGCCAACGTCCTGACTTTC
CDR3aa: CASQAGANVLTF

v_gene: TRBV28
j_gene: TRBJ2-7
abundance: many
d_gene: TRBD1
CDR3nt: TGTGCCAGCAAACTAACAGGGGCAATAATTGGCGAGCAGTACTTC
CDR3aa: CASKLTGAIIGEQYF

v_gene: TRBV6-2/TRBV6-3
j_gene: TRBJ2-1
abundance: many
d_gene: -
CDR3nt: TGTGCCAGCGGAAGGAGCTACACCGAGTTCTTC
CDR3aa: CASGRSYTEFF

v_gene: TRBV29-1
j_gene: TRBJ1-2
abundance: many
d_gene: -
CDR3nt: TGCAGCGTTGAGCTCGGACAAAGCGGCTACACCTTC
CDR3aa: CSVELGQSGYTF

v_gene: TRBV7-2
j_gene: TRBJ2-7
abundance: many
d_gene: TRBD2
CDR3nt: TGTGCCAGCAGCCCCAGCACTAGCGGTGCAAAGCAGTACTTC
CDR3aa: CASSPSTSGAKQYF

v_gene: TRBV5-1
j_gene: TRBJ2-5
abundance: many
d_gene: TRBD2
CDR3nt: TGCGCCAGCAGCCGGGGACTAGCCGCGAATCAAGAGACCCAGTACTTC
CDR3aa: CASSRGLAANQETQYF

v_gene: TRBV9
j_gene: TRBJ1-2
abundance: many
d_gene: TRBD1
CDR3nt: TGTGCCAGCAGCGTTCGGGACAGGGAATCTTGGGGAGGCTACACCTTC
CDR3aa: CASSVRDRESWGGYTF

v_gene: TRBV5-1
j_gene: TRBJ2-1
abundance: -
d_gene: TRBD2
CDR3nt: TGCGCCAGCGGGACTAGCGGGAGGTCTAGTGAGCAGTTCTTC
CDR3aa: CASGTSGRSSEQFF

v_gene: TRBV19
j_gene: TRBJ2-1
abundance: many
d_gene: -
CDR3nt: TGTGCCAGTAGGCCCGGGCAGGGCTCCTACAATGAGCAGTTCTTC
CDR3aa: CASRPGQGSYNEQFF